These 22 T cell receptor beta chains came from one sample sequenced in a study of shared clonotypes between healthy human individuals. Naive-designated CD8 cells lacked CD45RO, were positively enriched for CCR7, and omitted terminally differentiated effector memory CD45RA+ cells. TCRdb keeps only in-frame clones here, not all; method: immunoSEQ multiplex PCR. The sample has 2 million or so clones, about 95% seen once. The sample taken for sequencing was naive CD8+ T cells sorted from blood. These receptors all stem from a man younger than 35 in good health.

V is TRBV27 and J is TRBJ2-7; 10 nucleotides align to TRBD1. The CDR3 consists of 14 residues. CDR1 MNHEY and CDR2 SMNVEV come from the germline V gene (reference sequence). The V and J ends lost 5 bases and 2 bases, in that order; junction bases with no gene match: 3. The CDR3 is CASSGGTGAYEQYF. The CDR3 DNA is TGTGCCAGCAGTGGGGGGACAGGGGCCTACGAGCAGTACTTC.

Points on this clone: This likely comes from a read error, as the CDR3 has no conserved phenylalanine or tryptophan at its end. Because the CDR3's place on the DNA is in doubt, the DNA is left out and the CDR3 is given as listed by TCRdb. The gene calls are TRBV20-1 and TRBJ1-1; the D call TRBD1 from the table was never checked on the DNA. In germline, CDR1 is DFQATT, CDR2 SNEGSKA (reference sequence). The CDR3 sequence runs 8 residues, both termini included. The CDR3 is CSAGDSWS.

Comments on this clone: Distinct nucleotide sequences in the sample also encode this CDR3. This chain links TRBV4-3 with TRBJ2-3; D may be TRBD2 (5 bases). The CDR3 is 14 amino acids. Germline V lookup: CDR1 LGHNA, CDR2 YSLEER. The V and J ends lost 0 bases and 2 bases respectively, with 6 bases between them. The CDR3 DNA follows: TGCGCCAGCAGCCAAGACGGGGTCACAGATACGCAGTATTTT. Protein: CASSQDGVTDTQYF.

The chain's CDR3 is CASSPGTGSGTGELFF. CDR3 nucleotides: TGTGCCAGCAGCCCTGGGACAGGGTCGGGCACCGGGGAGCTGTTTTTT. The chain uses TRBV11-2 and TRBJ2-2, with 9 bases lining up with TRBD1. This CDR3 region has 16 residues. Germline V gene sequence: CDR1 SGHAT, CDR2 FQNNGV. The junction had 8 bases not matched to a gene; V was cut back by 5 bases and J by 4 bases.

This chain connects TRBV7-6 to TRBJ2-3; 12 nucleotides line up with TRBD2. The length of the CDR3 is 15 residues. After removal of 4 bases from V and 5 bases from J, the junction contained 4 bases not matched to a gene. Germline lookup yields CDR1 SGHVS and CDR2 FNYEAQ. The CDR3 DNA sequence: TGTGCCAGCAGCTCTAGCGGGGGGGCAGGAGATACGCAGTATTTT. It encodes CASSSSGGAGDTQYF. Using reference TRBV7-6 and TRBJ2-3 for the parts outside the CDR3, the full variable domain is GAGVSQSPRYKVTKRGQDVALRCDPISGHVSLYWYRQALGQGPEFLTYFNYEAQQDKSGLPNDRFSAERPEGSISTLTIQRTEQRDSAMYRCASSSSGGAGDTQYFGPGTRLTVL.

This sequence joins TRBV4-1 and TRBJ1-6; D gene uncertain. The V end was cut by 4 bases, the J end by 0 bases, with 10 bases between. Germline lookup yields CDR1 MGHRA and CDR2 YSYEKL. The CDR3 has 16 amino acids. The CDR3 reads CASSPLGNSYNSPLHF. The CDR3 DNA sequence: TGCGCCAGCAGCCCCCTAGGGAACTCCTATAATTCACCCCTCCACTTT.

The chain has TRBV29-1 and TRBJ2-5; TRBD1 or TRBD2 may be the D gene (5 bases each). V was trimmed by 2 bases and J by 1 base, leaving 8 bases between them. The CDR3 runs 13 residues. From germline, CDR1 is SQVTM and CDR2 ANQGSEA. CDR3 amino acids: CSVEWDLQETQYF. In nucleotides, the CDR3 is TGCAGCGTTGAATGGGACCTCCAAGAGACCCAGTACTTC.

This sequence joins TRBV7-9 and TRBJ2-1; 11 positions match TRBD2. V was pared by 5 bases and J by 8 bases, with 14 bases of the junction left unmatched. The CDR3 runs 17 residues. Per germline, CDR1 SEHNR and CDR2 FQNEAQ (reference sequence). The DNA for the CDR3 is TGTGCCAGCAGCGCCCCACCTACTAGCGGGAGTCAGGATGAGCAGTTCTTC. It codes for CASSAPPTSGSQDEQFF.

The DNA for the CDR3 is TGTGCCAGTAGTATACAGGTCAATCAGCCCCAGCATTTT. Encoded protein: CASSIQVNQPQHF. This chain uses TRBV19 with TRBJ1-5; no firm D call. The CDR3 has 13 amino acids. Trimming cost V 2 bases and J 3 bases, with 5 bases left between them. Germline V lookup: CDR1 LNHDA, CDR2 SQIVND (reference sequence).

The V gene is TRBV14, the J gene TRBJ2-1, with a tentative D call TRBD2 (5 bases). From germline, CDR1 is SGHDN and CDR2 FVKESK. The germline V and J ends were trimmed by 4 bases and 4 bases, with 8 bases remaining between them. CDR3 length equals 13 residues. CDR3 sequence (DNA): TGTGCCAGCAGCCTTCGGGGATACAATGAGCAGTTCTTC. Translating it yields CASSLRGYNEQFF.

Comment on this clone: Other DNA variants within this sample encode the same CDR3. DNA of the CDR3: TGCGCCAGCAGCCAGACTAGCGGGTCCTACAATGAGCAGTTCTTC. It specifies CASSQTSGSYNEQFF. The chain combines TRBV4-1 with TRBJ2-1; the match to TRBD2 covers 10 bases. Per germline, CDR1 MGHRA and CDR2 YSYEKL. Trimming took 3 bases from V and 1 from J; bases not matched to a gene: 0. There are 15 residues in the CDR3.

This clone was found a few times. The CDR3 DNA follows: TGTGCCAGCAGCTTACTGCTCCCGAACACTGAAGCTTTCTTT. It yields the protein CASSLLLPNTEAFF. The chain combines TRBV13 with TRBJ1-1, with unresolved D. This CDR3 region has 14 residues. CDR1 and CDR2 from the germline V gene are PRHDT and FYEKMQ (reference sequence). V dropped 2 bases and J dropped 1 base, with 8 bases sitting between them.

V and J are TRBV30 and TRBJ2-1, with D possibly being TRBD2 (6 bases). The CDR3 is 14 residues long. The V end lost 8 bases, the J end lost 7 bases, and 21 bases lay between the germline ends. Germline assignment: CDR1 GTSNPN and CDR2 SVGIG (reference sequence). The chain's CDR3 is CAQSRLGTGNEQFF. CDR3 sequence (DNA): TGTGCCCAATCCAGACTAGGAACGGGGAATGAGCAGTTCTTC.

This chain uses TRBV7-2 with TRBJ2-7, with D possibly called TRBD1 or TRBD2 (6 bases each). The V end was cut by 5 bases, the J end by 0 bases, with 11 bases between. Germline-derived CDR1 and CDR2 are SGHTA and FQGNSA. The CDR3 has 14 amino acids. Here the CDR3 reads CASSQGGSSYEQYF. The CDR3 bases are TGTGCCAGCAGCCAAGGGGGGTCCTCCTACGAGCAGTACTTC.

The rearrangement uses TRBV11-2 and TRBJ2-7; D gene ambiguous. Germline loops: CDR1 SGHAT, CDR2 FQNNGV. The germline V and J ends were trimmed by 5 bases and 4 bases, with 12 bases remaining between them. The CDR3 covers 13 residues. The CDR3 region is CASSTPPDYEQYF. The CDR3 region has the DNA TGTGCCAGCAGCACCCCGCCCGATTACGAGCAGTACTTC.

The V call is TRBV7-9, the J call TRBJ2-1, with unresolved D. This CDR3 has 15 amino acids. Germline V CDR1 and CDR2: SEHNR, FQNEAQ (reference sequence). Trimming removed 5 bases from V and 0 bases from J, with 11 bases in between. The CDR3 DNA reads as TGTGCCAGCAGCCAGAGTTTAAGCTCCTACAATGAGCAGTTCTTC. It specifies CASSQSLSSYNEQFF.

In regard to this clone: This specimen includes other DNA sequences encoding the same CDR3. The rearrangement joins TRBV6-1 to TRBJ2-3, with unresolved D. Germline assignment: CDR1 MNHNS and CDR2 SASEGT. Trimming pared 2 bases from V and 3 bases from J, leaving 6 bases between. This CDR3 comprises 13 residues. CDR3 sequence: CASSELGTDTQYF. CDR3 DNA sequence: TGTGCCAGCAGTGAACTGGGGACAGATACGCAGTATTTT.

In this sample, this clone turned up once. The rearrangement joins TRBV5-4 to TRBJ1-2; a weak D match, TRBD1 (5 bases). The germline CDR1 and CDR2 sequences are SGHNT and YYREEE (reference sequence). The CDR3 is 14 residues long. Trimming removed 4 bases at V and 7 bases at J, with 17 bases between. The CDR3 DNA is TGTGCCAGCAGCCCATCGCAGGGTATTAGTGGCTACACCTTC. Its protein product is CASSPSQGISGYTF.

The chain employs TRBV4-1 and TRBJ1-5; tentatively, D is TRBD1 (5 bases). Trimming removed 0 bases at V and 0 bases at J, with 12 bases between. The CDR3 runs 17 residues. In germline, CDR1 is MGHRA, CDR2 YSYEKL. The CDR3 spells CASSQDPTGYSNQPQHF. CDR3 DNA: TGCGCCAGCAGCCAAGACCCAACAGGATATAGCAATCAGCCCCAGCATTTT.

This clone was recorded once. This sequence joins TRBV4-1 and TRBJ2-7; TRBD2 agrees at 8 bases. This CDR3 spans 15 amino acids. V shed 3 bases, J shed 6 bases, and the junction held 10 bases outside the gene matches. The germline gives CDR1 MGHRA, CDR2 YSYEKL. Written as DNA, the CDR3 is TGCGCCAGCAGCCATCCCCGGGGAGCGGGGGTCGAGCAGTACTTC. This sequence encodes CASSHPRGAGVEQYF.

The V call is TRBV27, the J call TRBJ2-2; D remains ambiguous. The V gene's germline CDR1 is MNHEY and CDR2 SMNVEV (reference sequence). V was shortened by 2 bases and J by 0 bases, with 10 bases between the two germline ends. CDR3 length: 16 amino acids. The CDR3, as DNA: TGTGCCAGCAGTTTACTAACGCCATCGAACACCGGGGAGCTGTTTTTT. As protein: CASSLLTPSNTGELFF.

The chain has TRBV7-9 and TRBJ1-1; D gene ambiguous. Trimming shortened V by 5 bases and J by 0 bases, and 13 bases separated the two germline ends. The CDR3 extends over 15 amino acids. The V gene's germline CDR1 is SEHNR and CDR2 FQNEAQ (reference sequence). The CDR3: CASSPQIGMNTEAFF. In DNA form, the CDR3 reads TGTGCCAGCAGCCCTCAAATTGGGATGAACACTGAAGCTTTCTTT. Based on the CDR3 plus reference TRBV7-9 and TRBJ1-1, the full variable domain is DTGVSQNPRHKITKRGQNVTFRCDPISEHNRLYWYRQTLGQGPEFLTYFQNEAQLEKSRLLSDRFSAERPKGSFSTLEIQRTEQGDSAMYLCASSPQIGMNTEAFFGQGTRLTVV.